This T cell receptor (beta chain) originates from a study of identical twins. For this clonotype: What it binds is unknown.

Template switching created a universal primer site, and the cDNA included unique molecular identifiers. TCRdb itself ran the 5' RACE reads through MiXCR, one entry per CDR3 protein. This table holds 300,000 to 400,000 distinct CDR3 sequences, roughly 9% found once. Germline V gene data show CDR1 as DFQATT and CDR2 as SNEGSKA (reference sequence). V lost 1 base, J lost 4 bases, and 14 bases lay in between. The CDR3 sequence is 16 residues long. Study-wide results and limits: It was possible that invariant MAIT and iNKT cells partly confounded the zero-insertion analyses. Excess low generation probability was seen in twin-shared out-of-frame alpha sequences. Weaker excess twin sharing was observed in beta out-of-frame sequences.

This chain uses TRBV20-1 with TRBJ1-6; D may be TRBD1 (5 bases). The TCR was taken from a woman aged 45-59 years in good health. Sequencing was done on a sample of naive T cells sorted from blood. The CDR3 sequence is CSARVSGTGYNSPLHF. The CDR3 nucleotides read TGCAGTGCTAGAGTATCAGGGACGGGGTATAATTCACCCCTCCACTTT.